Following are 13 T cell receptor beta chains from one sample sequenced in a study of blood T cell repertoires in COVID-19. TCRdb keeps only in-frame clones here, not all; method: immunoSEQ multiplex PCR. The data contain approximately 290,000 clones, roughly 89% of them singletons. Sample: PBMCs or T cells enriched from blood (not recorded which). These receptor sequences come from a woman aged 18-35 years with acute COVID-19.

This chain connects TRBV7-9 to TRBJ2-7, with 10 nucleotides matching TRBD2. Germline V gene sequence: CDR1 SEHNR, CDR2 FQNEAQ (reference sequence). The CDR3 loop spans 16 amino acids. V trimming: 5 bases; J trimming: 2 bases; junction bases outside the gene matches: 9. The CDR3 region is CASSNQRLAGTYEQYF. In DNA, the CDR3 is TGTGCCAGCAGCAACCAGAGACTAGCGGGTACCTACGAGCAGTACTTC.

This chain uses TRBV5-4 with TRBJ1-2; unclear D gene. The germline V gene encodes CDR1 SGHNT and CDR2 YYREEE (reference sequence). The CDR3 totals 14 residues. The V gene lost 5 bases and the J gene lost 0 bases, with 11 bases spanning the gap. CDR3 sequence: CASSPDTANYGYTF. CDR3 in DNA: TGTGCCAGCAGTCCTGACACAGCTAACTATGGCTACACCTTC. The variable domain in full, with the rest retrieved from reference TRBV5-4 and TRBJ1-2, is ETGVTQSPTHLIKTRGQQVTLRCSSQSGHNTVSWYQQALGQGPQFIFQYYREEENGRGNFPPRFSGLQFPNYSSELNVNALELDDSALYLCASSPDTANYGYTFGSGTRLTVV.

CDR3 amino acids: CASSGDWEGYGYTF. The CDR3 coding sequence is TGTGCCAGCAGCGGGGACTGGGAAGGGTATGGCTACACCTTC. This rearrangement joins TRBV7-9 to TRBJ1-2, with D perhaps TRBD1 (5 bases). This CDR3 is built from 14 residues. Germline CDR1 and CDR2: SEHNR and FQNEAQ (reference sequence). Trimming pared 5 bases from V and 5 bases from J, leaving 15 bases between.

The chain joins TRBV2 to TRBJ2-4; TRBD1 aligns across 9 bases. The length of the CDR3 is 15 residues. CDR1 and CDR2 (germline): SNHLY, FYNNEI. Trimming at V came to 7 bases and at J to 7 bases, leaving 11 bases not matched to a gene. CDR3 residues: CASNIRKTGGNIQYF. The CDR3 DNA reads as TGTGCCAGCAACATAAGGAAGACAGGGGGGAACATTCAGTACTTC. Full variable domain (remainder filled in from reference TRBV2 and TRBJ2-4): EPEVTQTPSHQVTQMGQEVILRCVPISNHLYFYWYRQILGQKVEFLVSFYNNEISEKSEIFDDQFSVERPDGSNFTLKIRSTKLEDSAMYFCASNIRKTGGNIQYFGAGTRLSVL.

This CDR3 reads CASSLELDRGNYGYTF. The CDR3 bases are TGTGCCAGCAGCTTAGAGTTGGACAGGGGAAACTATGGCTACACCTTC. V and J are TRBV7-9 and TRBJ1-2; 9 bases are shared with TRBD1. The CDR3 has 16 amino acids. The germline V gene has CDR1 SEHNR and CDR2 FQNEAQ (reference sequence). Trimming at V came to 1 base and at J to 2 bases, leaving 5 bases not matched to a gene.

CDR3 sequence: CASSLSGGHGYTF. DNA of the CDR3: TGTGCCAGCAGTTTGTCGGGGGGTCACGGCTACACCTTC. V is TRBV27 and J is TRBJ1-2; D possibly corresponds to TRBD1 (5 bases). Looked up from germline, CDR1 is MNHEY and CDR2 is SMNVEV (reference sequence). CDR3 length: 13 amino acids. Trimming took 3 bases from V and 8 from J, leaving 13 bases between them.

CDR3 nucleotides: TGTGCCAGCAGCCCCTCTAGCGTACTCACAGATACGCAGTATTTT. It yields the protein CASSPSSVLTDTQYF. The chain joins TRBV7-3 to TRBJ2-3, with a possible D match to TRBD2 (6 bases). The CDR3 contains 15 residues. Germline-derived CDR1 and CDR2 are SGHTA and FQGTGA. V was cut by 5 bases and J by 2 bases, with 14 bases left in between. Based on the CDR3 plus reference TRBV7-3 and TRBJ2-3, the full variable domain is GAGVSQTPSNKVTEKGKYVELRCDPISGHTALYWYRQSLGQGPEFLIYFQGTGAADDSGLPNDRFFAVRPEGSVSTLKIQRTERGDSAVYLCASSPSSVLTDTQYFGPGTRLTVL.

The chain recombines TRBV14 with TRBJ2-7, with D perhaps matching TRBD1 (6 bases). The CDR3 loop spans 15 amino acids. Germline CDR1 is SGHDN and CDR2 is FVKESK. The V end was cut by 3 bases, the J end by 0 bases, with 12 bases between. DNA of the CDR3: TGTGCCAGCAGCCAGAGCGACAGGAACTCCTACGAGCAGTACTTC. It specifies CASSQSDRNSYEQYF.

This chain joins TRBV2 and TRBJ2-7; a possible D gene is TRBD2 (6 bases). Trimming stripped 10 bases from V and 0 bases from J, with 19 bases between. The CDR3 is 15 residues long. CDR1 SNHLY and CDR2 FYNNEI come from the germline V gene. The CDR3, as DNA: TGTGCCACCACCCGAACTAGCATGAGCTCCTACGAGCAGTACTTC. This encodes CATTRTSMSSYEQYF.

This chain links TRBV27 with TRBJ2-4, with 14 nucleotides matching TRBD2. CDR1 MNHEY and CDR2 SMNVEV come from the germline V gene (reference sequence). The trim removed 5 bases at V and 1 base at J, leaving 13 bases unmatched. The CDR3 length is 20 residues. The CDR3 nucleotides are TGTGCCAGCAGTCGGGGACTAGCGGGAGTGGGCACGGGGGCCAAAAACATTCAGTACTTC. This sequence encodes CASSRGLAGVGTGAKNIQYF.

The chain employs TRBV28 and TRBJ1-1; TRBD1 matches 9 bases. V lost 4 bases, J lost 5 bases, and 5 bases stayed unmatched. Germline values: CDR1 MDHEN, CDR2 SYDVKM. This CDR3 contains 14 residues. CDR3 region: CASSSFDRGTEAFF. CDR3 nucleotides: TGTGCCAGCAGTTCCTTTGACAGGGGGACTGAAGCTTTCTTT. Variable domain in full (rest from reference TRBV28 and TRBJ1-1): DVKVTQSSRYLVKRTGEKVFLECVQDMDHENMFWYRQDPGLGLRLIYFSYDVKMKEKGDIPEGYSVSREKKERFSLILESASTNQTSMYLCASSSFDRGTEAFFGQGTRLTVV.

CDR3 region: CASSPNRELNYGYTF. In DNA form, the CDR3 reads TGTGCCAGTAGTCCCAACAGGGAACTTAACTATGGCTACACCTTC. The J gene is TRBJ1-2, the V gene TRBV19, with D possibly matching TRBD1 (6 bases). CDR1 is LNHDA and CDR2 is SQIVND in the germline V gene (reference sequence). Trimming cost V 5 bases and J 1 base, with 14 bases left between them. The CDR3 contains 15 residues.

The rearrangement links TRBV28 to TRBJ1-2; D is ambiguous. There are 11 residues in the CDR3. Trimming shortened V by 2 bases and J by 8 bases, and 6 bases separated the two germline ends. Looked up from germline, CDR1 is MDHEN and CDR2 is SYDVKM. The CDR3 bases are TGTGCCAGCAGTTTAACAAGAGGCTACACCTTC. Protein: CASSLTRGYTF.